What follows is one TCR beta chain and its context. Its matching antigen is unknown. Trimming cost V 1 base and J 0 bases, with 17 bases left between them. The CDR3 loop spans 17 amino acids. Germline assignment: CDR1 DFQATT and CDR2 SNEGSKA (reference sequence). The data derive from a study of blood T cells in healthy people across ages. General study findings and limits: When set beside aged donors, long-lived donors presented more naive CD4+ cells and higher diversity.

A second PCR, run for roughly 7 to 12 cycles, used a sample-barcoded 5' primer plus a J-beta primer mix. Using its own MiXCR run on the 5' RACE reads, TCRdb lists one record per CDR3 protein. Here the sample spans about 810,000 distinct CDR3 sequences, under 40% being singletons. Russia was home to the donors, healthy Caucasian individuals aged roughly 6 to 90. The receptor was isolated from a man between 18 and 35 years old in good health. The sequenced sample was blood. This chain uses TRBV20-1 with TRBJ2-3; tentative D call: TRBD2 (6 bases). The chain's CDR3 is CSARGTGKRASTDTQYF. In nucleotides, the CDR3 is TGCAGTGCTAGAGGGACCGGGAAGCGGGCTAGCACAGATACGCAGTATTTT.